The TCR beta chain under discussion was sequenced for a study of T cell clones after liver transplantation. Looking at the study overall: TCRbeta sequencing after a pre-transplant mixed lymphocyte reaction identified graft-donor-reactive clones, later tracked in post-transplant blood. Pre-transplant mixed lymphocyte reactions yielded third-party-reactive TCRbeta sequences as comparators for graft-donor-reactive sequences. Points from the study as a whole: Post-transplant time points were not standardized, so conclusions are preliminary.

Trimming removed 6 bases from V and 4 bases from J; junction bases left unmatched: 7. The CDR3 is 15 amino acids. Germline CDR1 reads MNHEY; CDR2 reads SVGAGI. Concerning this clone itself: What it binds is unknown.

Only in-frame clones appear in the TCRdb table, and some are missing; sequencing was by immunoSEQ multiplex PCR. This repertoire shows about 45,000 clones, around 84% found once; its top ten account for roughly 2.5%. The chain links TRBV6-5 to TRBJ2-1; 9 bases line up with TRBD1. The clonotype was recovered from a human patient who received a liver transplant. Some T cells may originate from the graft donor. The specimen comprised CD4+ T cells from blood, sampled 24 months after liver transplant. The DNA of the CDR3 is TGTGCCAGCAGCCTCCGGGACAGGGCTTACAATGAGCAGTTCTTC. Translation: CASSLRDRAYNEQFF.